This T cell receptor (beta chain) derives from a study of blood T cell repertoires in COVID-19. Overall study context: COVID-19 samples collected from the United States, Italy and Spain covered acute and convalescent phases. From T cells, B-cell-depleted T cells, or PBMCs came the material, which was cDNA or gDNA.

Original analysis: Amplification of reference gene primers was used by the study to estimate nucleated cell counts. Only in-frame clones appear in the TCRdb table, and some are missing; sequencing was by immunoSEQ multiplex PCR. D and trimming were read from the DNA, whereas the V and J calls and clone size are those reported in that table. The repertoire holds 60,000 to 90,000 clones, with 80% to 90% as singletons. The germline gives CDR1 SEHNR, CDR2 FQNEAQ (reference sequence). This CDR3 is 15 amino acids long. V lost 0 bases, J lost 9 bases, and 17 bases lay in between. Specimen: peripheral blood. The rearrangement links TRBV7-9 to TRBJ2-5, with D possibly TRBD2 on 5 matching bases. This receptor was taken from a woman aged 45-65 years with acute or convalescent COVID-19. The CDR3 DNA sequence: TGTGCCAGCAGCTTAGCGGAAGGAGGACCGGGATCCCAGTACTTC. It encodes CASSLAEGGPGSQYF.